Below are 10 T cell receptor beta chains sequenced from a single sample in a study of cytomegalovirus exposure and HLA in healthy donors. The PCR had 60 Vbeta and 13 Jbeta primers. The data were produced by immunoSEQ multiplex PCR, yet TCRdb's version contains in-frame clones alone and is incomplete. Recorded for this sample: approximately 140,000 clones. Sequencing was done on a sample of PBMCs. Receptors originate from a woman aged 18-29 years in good health and CMV-seronegative.

This chain connects TRBV14 to TRBJ1-3, with unresolved D. The CDR3 extends over 15 amino acids. V shed 1 base and J shed 0 bases, with 7 bases lying between them. Germline V gene data show CDR1 as SGHDN and CDR2 as FVKESK. For the CDR3, the DNA is TGTGCCAGCAGCCAAGTCGGGAGCTCTGGAAACACCATATATTTT. Translation: CASSQVGSSGNTIYF.

The J gene is TRBJ2-2, the V gene TRBV19, with D possibly matching TRBD1 (7 bases). V lost 8 bases, J lost 3 bases, and 19 bases lay in between. The CDR3 is made up of 16 amino acids. CDR1 LNHDA and CDR2 SQIVND come from the germline V gene (reference sequence). CDR3 loop: CASDTGEVSDTGELFF. The CDR3 bases are TGTGCCAGTGACACAGGGGAGGTATCGGACACCGGGGAGCTGTTTTTT.

Here the CDR3 reads CASSFRLVGTDTQYF. CDR3 sequence (DNA): TGCGCCAGCAGCTTCAGACTAGTCGGCACAGATACGCAGTATTTT. The rearrangement joins TRBV5-1 to TRBJ2-3, with D maybe TRBD2 (6 bases). V was cut by 2 bases and J by 1 base, with 11 bases left in between. This CDR3 has 15 amino acids. Germline CDR1 SGHRS, CDR2 YFSETQ.

The chain has TRBV2 and TRBJ2-1, with D tentatively TRBD2 (5 bases). The CDR3 runs to 13 residues. Per the germline V gene, CDR1 is SNHLY and CDR2 is FYNNEI. The V and J ends lost 6 bases and 9 bases respectively, with 15 bases between them. The CDR3 here is CASSGPEESEQFF. Written as DNA, the CDR3 is TGTGCCAGCAGCGGACCGGAGGAGAGTGAGCAGTTCTTC.

The chain recombines TRBV30 with TRBJ1-5, with a tentative D call TRBD1 (5 bases). V lost 1 base and J 6 bases, leaving 22 bases between the germline ends. Germline CDR1 and CDR2: GTSNPN and SVGIG (reference sequence). The CDR3 is 17 amino acids. The chain's CDR3 is CAWSGPEGQGGSQPQHF. The DNA of the CDR3 is TGTGCCTGGAGTGGACCCGAGGGGCAGGGAGGTTCTCAGCCCCAGCATTTT.

This rearrangement joins TRBV4-3 to TRBJ1-5; D is unresolved. Deletions cut 0 bases from V and 8 bases from J, with 8 bases between. The germline V gene encodes CDR1 LGHNA and CDR2 YSLEER. The length of the CDR3 is 13 residues. CDR3 in amino acids: CASSQDRGKPQHF. As DNA, the CDR3 is TGCGCCAGCAGCCAAGATAGAGGGAAGCCCCAGCATTTT.

The chain has TRBV4-3 and TRBJ2-2; TRBD1 matches 9 bases. CDR3 length equals 17 residues. Unmatched junction bases numbered 5, after V lost 0 bases and J lost 3 bases. Germline assignment: CDR1 LGHNA and CDR2 YSLEER. This CDR3 reads CASSQEGGTGYTGELFF. CDR3 in DNA: TGCGCCAGCAGCCAAGAGGGCGGGACAGGGTACACCGGGGAGCTGTTTTTT.

CDR3 coding DNA: TGTGCCAGCAGCTTAGGGACTAGCGGGTCCTACGAGCAGTACTTC. Its protein is CASSLGTSGSYEQYF. The rearrangement joins TRBV7-9 to TRBJ2-7, with 11 bases fitting TRBD2. The CDR3 totals 15 residues. The trim removed 1 base at V and 1 base at J, leaving 0 bases unmatched. Germline-derived CDR1 and CDR2 are SEHNR and FQNEAQ (reference sequence).

The chain recombines TRBV6-5 with TRBJ1-1; 8 bases are a match to TRBD1. Germline trimming cut 4 bases from V and 0 bases from J; bases unmatched to any gene: 1. Per the germline V gene, CDR1 is MNHEY and CDR2 is SVGAGI. The CDR3 extends over 14 amino acids. CDR3 nucleotides: TGTGCCAGCAGTTCGACAGGGGTGAACACTGAAGCTTTCTTT. Encoded protein: CASSSTGVNTEAFF.

The genes are TRBV21-1 and TRBJ1-5; the table's D call, TRBD1, has no DNA check behind it. TRBV21-1 is shown as a pseudogene. CDR3 length: 19 amino acids. CDR3 nucleotide sequence: TGTGCCAGCAGCGAAAAACCGGGACAGGGGGCGTATGGCAATCAGCCCCAGCATTTT. Translating gives CASSEKPGQGAYGNQPQHF.